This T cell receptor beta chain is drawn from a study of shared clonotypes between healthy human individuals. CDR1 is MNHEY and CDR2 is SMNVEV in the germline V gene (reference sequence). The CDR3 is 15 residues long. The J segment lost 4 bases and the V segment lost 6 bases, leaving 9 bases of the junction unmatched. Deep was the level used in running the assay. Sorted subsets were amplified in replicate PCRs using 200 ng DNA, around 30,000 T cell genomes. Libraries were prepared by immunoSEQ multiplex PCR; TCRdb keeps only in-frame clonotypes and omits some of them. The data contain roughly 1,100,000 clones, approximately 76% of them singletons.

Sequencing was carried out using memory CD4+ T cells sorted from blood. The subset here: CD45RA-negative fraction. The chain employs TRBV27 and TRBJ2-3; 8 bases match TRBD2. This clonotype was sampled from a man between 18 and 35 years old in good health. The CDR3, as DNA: TGTGCCAGCAGGGACGGGGGGGCCCCTTCAGATACGCAGTATTTT. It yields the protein CASRDGGAPSDTQYF.